A selection of T cell receptor beta chains follows, all from one sample in a study of regulatory T cells in long-lasting Graves disease. TCRdb analysed the multiplex PCR reads with MiXCR anew, one entry per CDR3 protein. The data contain about 360,000 distinct CDR3 sequences, 15% to 20% of them singletons. This sample also belongs to another study, concerning T cells in Graves' hyperthyroidism and ophthalmopathy.

The sequencing here drew on peripheral blood mononuclear cells (PBMCs), taken at new diagnosis, from a patient treated with antithyroid drugs. The receptors come from a woman between 18 and 30 years old with Graves disease. Both conserved end residues are part of each CDR3. The D gene is left open where the match is weak. The size of a clone is reported for some rows only, either as once, few or many, or as a class for expanded clones.

d_call	clone_size	v_call	j_call	cdr3_nt	cdr3_aa
TRBD1	many	TRBV2	TRBJ1-2	TGTGCCAGCAGTGGTCCCGGGACAGGGAACGGCTACACCTTC	CASSGPGTGNGYTF
TRBD1	many	TRBV28	TRBJ2-7	TGTGCCAGCAGTCCAGGGGGCGGCCACGAGCAGTACTTC	CASSPGGGHEQYF
.	few	TRBV10-3	TRBJ1-1	TGTGCCTCCAGGACAAGCACCTTGATGAACACTGAAGCTTTCTTT	CASRTSTLMNTEAFF
.	many	TRBV20-1	TRBJ2-3	TGCAGTGCGGTTACCCCGGGGCCAGATACGCAGTATTTT	CSAVTPGPDTQYF
TRBD2	many	TRBV5-1	TRBJ2-1	TGCGCCAGCAGCGCACCTAGCGGGAGGATCGACAATGAGCAGTTCTTC	CASSAPSGRIDNEQFF
.	.	TRBV3-1	TRBJ1-6	TGTGCCAGCAGCCAAAGGGGGGGGAATTCACCCCTCCACTTT	CASSQRGGNSPLHF
TRBD2	many	TRBV28	TRBJ2-5	TGTGCCAGCAGTCCCGGACTAGCGGGGGCCCAAGAGACCCAGTACTTC	CASSPGLAGAQETQYF
.	many	TRBV5-1	TRBJ2-1	TGCGCCAGCAGCTTGGGCTTGGGAAGGGAGCAGTTCTTC	CASSLGLGREQFF
.	once	TRBV5-4	TRBJ2-2	TGTGCCAGCAGCTTCCGGGCCGACGGCGGGGAGCTGTTTTTT	CASSFRADGGELFF
TRBD2	.	TRBV19	TRBJ2-1	TGTGCCAGTAGTACCTCTCTCGCGGGAGGGCTCAATGAGCAGTTCTTC	CASSTSLAGGLNEQFF
TRBD2	few	TRBV14	TRBJ2-4	TGTGCCAGCAGCCTCTTTTCAGGGACTAGCAGAGCCAAAAACATTCAGTACTTC	CASSLFSGTSRAKNIQYF
TRBD1	many	TRBV6-1	TRBJ2-7	TGTGCCAGCACCCGGACAGGACGCCCCTACGAGCAGTACTTC	CASTRTGRPYEQYF
.	many	TRBV20-1	TRBJ1-5	TGCAGTGCTAGAGATTTAAGGGGTAATCAGCCCCAGCATTTT	CSARDLRGNQPQHF
.	.	TRBV5-6	TRBJ2-1	TGTGCCAGCAGCTTGGAGCGCATACTATACAATGAGCAGTTCTTC	CASSLERILYNEQFF
.	.	TRBV27	TRBJ2-7	TGTGCCAGCAGTTTACTGGGCTCCGAGCAGTACTTC	CASSLLGSEQYF
TRBD1	.	TRBV7-8	TRBJ1-1	TGTGCCAGCAGCTTAGCCAGACAGGGATACACTGAAGCTTTCTTT	CASSLARQGYTEAFF
TRBD1	many	TRBV11-2	TRBJ2-3	TGTGCCAGCAGCTTTCTGGCGGGGACAGGGACCCCAGATACGCAGTATTTT	CASSFLAGTGTPDTQYF
.	many	TRBV5-1	TRBJ2-1	TGCGCCAGCAGCTTGCTTGAGCCTCAAAATGAGCAGTTCTTC	CASSLLEPQNEQFF
.	few	TRBV19	TRBJ2-7	TGTGCCAGTAGTAAGGCAGGGAACTCCTACGAGCAGTACTTC	CASSKAGNSYEQYF
.	.	TRBV7-9	TRBJ2-1	TGTGCCAGCAGCTGGGGGGATGAGCAGTTCTTC	CASSWGDEQFF
.	.	TRBV6-2/TRBV6-3	TRBJ1-1	TGTGCCAGCAGTTACTCGAAGGGTTACACTGAAGCTTTCTTT	CASSYSKGYTEAFF
.	few	TRBV5-6	TRBJ1-1	TGTGCCAGCAGCTCTACGGACGGTGAAGCTTTCTTT	CASSSTDGEAFF
.	few	TRBV20-1	TRBJ1-2	TGCAGTGCTAGTACAGGACAGACTCACTATGGCTACACCTTC	CSASTGQTHYGYTF
TRBD2	.	TRBV13	TRBJ2-1	TGTGCCGGCAGCTTCGGGGGGGCCGACAATGAGCAGTTCTTC	CAGSFGGADNEQFF
.	many	TRBV11-3	TRBJ2-1	TGTGCCAGCAGCTCGGGACTCTGGAATGAGCAGTTCTTC	CASSSGLWNEQFF
.	many	TRBV3-1	TRBJ2-1	TGTGCCAGCAGCTTAGGCAACAATGAGCAGTTCTTC	CASSLGNNEQFF
.	few	TRBV6-1	TRBJ1-2	TGTGCCAGCAGGGACGGTCTCTATGGCTACACCTTC	CASRDGLYGYTF
.	many	TRBV9	TRBJ1-2	TGTGCCAGCAGCGCCTACTATGGCTACACCTTC	CASSAYYGYTF
.	.	TRBV18	TRBJ1-3	TGTGCCAGCTCAGTAACGGCGGCAAACACCATATATTTT	CASSVTAANTIYF
TRBD1	once	TRBV24-1	TRBJ2-1	TGTGCCACCAGTGATTGGGGGACAGGGAAGGCTCTATCCTATCACGGTGAGCAGTTCTTC	CATSDWGTGKALSYHGEQFF
.	few	TRBV15	TRBJ1-3	TGTGCCACCAGCCCCGACCCGTACTCTGGAAACACCATATATTTT	CATSPDPYSGNTIYF
.	many	TRBV5-1	TRBJ2-1	TGTGCCAGCAGTTGGACGGGTAATGAGCAGTTCTTC	CASSWTGNEQFF
TRBD2	many	TRBV6-2/TRBV6-3	TRBJ2-3	TGTGCCAGCAGTCCGACTAGCGGGGGTACGCAGTATTTT	CASSPTSGGTQYF
.	few	TRBV10-3	TRBJ1-2	TGTGCCATCAGTGATGACAGATCTTCCTATGGCTACACCTTC	CAISDDRSSYGYTF
.	.	TRBV19	TRBJ2-7	TGTGCCAGTAGTATTGATTTGGGGTCTGAGCAGTACTTC	CASSIDLGSEQYF
TRBD1	.	TRBV29-1	TRBJ1-2	TGCAGCGTTGGGACAGGCTCTTATGGCTACACCTTC	CSVGTGSYGYTF
.	many	TRBV2	TRBJ1-5	TGTGCCAGCCAGGGACATAATAGCAATCAGCCCCAGCATTTT	CASQGHNSNQPQHF
.	many	TRBV3-1	TRBJ1-1	TGTGCCAGCAGCCAACCCTTGGGGGGGGCCCACACTGAAGCTTTCTTT	CASSQPLGGAHTEAFF
.	.	TRBV18	TRBJ1-3	TGTGCCAGCTCACCACTGGGTGATGGAAACACCATATATTTT	CASSPLGDGNTIYF
.	many	TRBV12-3/TRBV12-4	TRBJ2-1	TGTGCCAGCAGCCTGAGGGGACGGACTGAGCAGTTCTTC	CASSLRGRTEQFF
TRBD2	few	TRBV7-3	TRBJ2-2	TGTGCCAGCAGCCCTAGACGGGCTAGCGGAAACACCGGGGAGCTGTTTTTT	CASSPRRASGNTGELFF
.	many	TRBV2	TRBJ2-7	TGTGCCAGCACAGGACAGATGCGCGAGCAGTACTTC	CASTGQMREQYF
.	.	TRBV6-1	TRBJ1-2	TGTGCCAGCAGTGAAGGGACCGGACTTGGCGCCTATGGCTACACCTTC	CASSEGTGLGAYGYTF
.	many	TRBV3-1	TRBJ2-7	TGTGCCAGCAGCCCGGCTTCAGGGTCCCTCTACGAGCAGTACTTC	CASSPASGSLYEQYF
.	many	TRBV18	TRBJ1-2	TGTGCCAGCTCACCAAAGGGTAGTGGCTACACCTTC	CASSPKGSGYTF
.	many	TRBV20-1	TRBJ2-5	TGCAGTGCTAGTCTGGGGGCCGAGACCCAGTACTTC	CSASLGAETQYF
TRBD2	many	TRBV7-9	TRBJ2-5	TGTGCCAGCAGCGGGCGAGTAGCGGGGGAGCAAGAGACCCAGTACTTC	CASSGRVAGEQETQYF
TRBD1	many	TRBV2	TRBJ2-3	TGTGCCACTACTATGGACAGGGACACAGATACGCAGTATTTT	CATTMDRDTDTQYF
.	many	TRBV12-3/TRBV12-4	TRBJ2-5	TGTGCCAGCAGTGGTGGGACGGTAGAGACCCAGTACTTC	CASSGGTVETQYF
TRBD1	.	TRBV5-1	TRBJ1-1	TGCGCCAGCAGCGTCCACGACAGGGGTCCGGGCACTGAAGCTTTCTTT	CASSVHDRGPGTEAFF
.	many	TRBV5-1	TRBJ1-1	TGCGCCAGCAGCTACGACAGCACTGAAGCTTTCTTT	CASSYDSTEAFF
.	many	TRBV6-2/TRBV6-3	TRBJ2-2	TGTGCCAGCAGTTACGCGGCCACCGGGGAGCTGTTTTTT	CASSYAATGELFF
TRBD1	.	TRBV5-4	TRBJ2-4	TGTGCCAGCAGCTCAAAACGGGGACAGGAAAACATTCAGTACTTC	CASSSKRGQENIQYF
.	.	TRBV11-2	TRBJ2-7	TGTGCCAGCAGCTTAGCCTGGGACACAGGTTACGAGCAGTACTTC	CASSLAWDTGYEQYF